This passage covers 5 T cell receptor beta chains from one sample sequenced in a study of OX40 agonist ivuxolimab in advanced cancers. Using immunoSEQ multiplex PCR, the repertoire was profiled, and TCRdb retains in-frame clones only, with some absent. Here the sample spans 77,000 or so clones, approximately 78% being singletons. The material sequenced was CD4+ or CD8+ T cells sorted from blood, taken in a trial of the OX40 agonist ivuxolimab. These receptors were taken from an adult with an advanced solid tumor such as melanoma, head and neck, liver or kidney cancer.

This clone is a singleton in its sample. The J gene is TRBJ2-1, the V gene TRBV9, with 9 bases that match TRBD2. The CDR3 contains 15 residues. V lost 4 bases, J lost 0 bases, and 2 bases stayed unmatched. Germline V gives CDR1 SGDLS, CDR2 YYNGEE. Here the CDR3 reads CASSISGGSYNEQFF. CDR3 coding DNA: TGTGCCAGCAGCATTAGCGGGGGCTCCTACAATGAGCAGTTCTTC.

The rearrangement links TRBV4-1 to TRBJ1-5; D gene uncertain. Trimming took 1 base from V and 2 from J, leaving 9 bases between them. The V gene's germline CDR1 is MGHRA and CDR2 YSYEKL. This CDR3 has 15 residues. Here the CDR3 DNA reads TGCGCCAGCAGCCAAGCGGAACAGCGCAATCAGCCCCAGCATTTT. It specifies CASSQAEQRNQPQHF.

CDR3 bases: TGCGCCAGCAGCTTGGGGCAGGGGGCGGGCACTGAAGCTTTCTTT. Translated, it gives CASSLGQGAGTEAFF. The chain uses TRBV5-1 and TRBJ1-1; 8 bases match TRBD1. The V gene end was trimmed by 0 bases and the J gene end by 4 bases; junction bases not matched to a gene: 5. This CDR3 contains 15 residues. Per germline, CDR1 SGHRS and CDR2 YFSETQ.

The chain carries TRBV28 and TRBJ2-1, with 7 nucleotides matching TRBD1. V lost 5 bases and J lost 7; bases outside the gene matches: 5. Germline CDR1 reads MDHEN; CDR2 reads SYDVKM. The CDR3 contains 13 residues. Written as DNA, the CDR3 is TGTGCCAGCAGTGGGACAGTTTTAAATGAGCAGTTCTTC. This encodes CASSGTVLNEQFF.

This clone was observed once. The chain has TRBV5-1 and TRBJ2-5; D may be TRBD2 (5 bases). Germline CDR1 reads SGHRS; CDR2 reads YFSETQ. The CDR3 runs 17 residues. V shed 4 bases and J shed 8 bases, with 27 bases lying between them. CDR3 sequence reads: CASSVGDQPGLKRTQYF. The CDR3 DNA is TGCGCCAGCAGCGTTGGTGACCAGCCCGGACTGAAGAGAACCCAGTACTTC.